This passage covers 10 T cell receptor beta chains from one sample sequenced in a study of OX40 agonist ivuxolimab in advanced cancers. The library was built by means of the immunoSEQ multiplex PCR assay. TCRdb took over this immuneACCESS table, retaining in-frame rearrangements with V and J assigned. Such tables are incomplete; in checked studies, under half of the missing clones stem from an unresolved V gene, and the remainder is unexplained. A total of just over 25,000 clones appear in this sample, 70% to 90% of them only once. More than 12% of the sample goes to the ten largest clones. This specimen was CD4+ or CD8+ T cells sorted from blood, taken in a trial of the OX40 agonist ivuxolimab. The receptors here all came from an adult with an advanced solid tumor such as melanoma, head and neck, liver or kidney cancer.

This rearrangement joins TRBV29-1 to TRBJ2-7; maybe TRBD2 (6 bases). The V and J ends lost 6 bases and 0 bases respectively, with 21 bases between them. The CDR3 totals 16 residues. The germline CDR1 and CDR2 sequences are SQVTM and ANQGSEA. CDR3 residues: CSVDGLPSADSYEQYF. In DNA, the CDR3 is TGCAGCGTCGACGGGTTGCCTAGCGCTGACTCCTACGAGCAGTACTTC.

The V call is TRBV19, the J call TRBJ2-7; TRBD2 aligns across 8 bases. The junction had 11 bases not matched to a gene; V was cut back by 4 bases and J by 3 bases. Germline-derived CDR1 and CDR2 are LNHDA and SQIVND (reference sequence). The CDR3 is 16 residues long. The CDR3 sequence: CASSTLTGGAFYEQYF. The CDR3 DNA follows: TGTGCCAGTAGTACCCTCACGGGGGGGGCCTTCTACGAGCAGTACTTC.

This sequence joins TRBV11-2 and TRBJ2-2, with D possibly TRBD1 on 6 matching bases. The V and J ends lost 1 base and 7 bases respectively, with 16 bases between them. The CDR3 has 16 amino acids. CDR1 is SGHAT and CDR2 is FQNNGV in the germline V gene. The CDR3 loop is CASSLVRRWGRGELFF. CDR3 nucleotides: TGTGCCAGCAGCTTAGTTCGACGGTGGGGGCGCGGGGAGCTGTTTTTT.

This clone was observed a few times. This chain uses TRBV27 with TRBJ2-7; the D gene is possibly TRBD1 (5 bases). From germline, CDR1 is MNHEY and CDR2 SMNVEV (reference sequence). V was cut by 3 bases and J by 2 bases, with 11 bases left in between. CDR3 length equals 14 residues. The CDR3 here is CASSFVQGAYEQYF. The DNA of the CDR3 is TGTGCCAGCAGTTTTGTTCAAGGGGCCTACGAGCAGTACTTC.

The chain has TRBV2 and TRBJ2-1; D perhaps matches TRBD2 (6 bases). In germline, CDR1 is SNHLY, CDR2 FYNNEI. CDR3 size: 14 residues. V lost 10 bases to trimming and J lost 6 bases, with 19 bases between them. CDR3 sequence (DNA): TGTGCCACTCCCCGGGAGATAGATCCCAATGAGCAGTTCTTC. Translating it yields CATPREIDPNEQFF.

The V and J genes are TRBV14 and TRBJ1-2; tentatively, D is TRBD1 (5 bases). The CDR3 runs to 15 residues. Trimming left V 4 bases short and J 4 bases short, with 16 bases between. CDR1 SGHDN and CDR2 FVKESK come from the germline V gene. CDR3 amino acids: CASSPYEQAGYGYTF. In DNA, the CDR3 is TGTGCCAGCAGCCCTTACGAACAGGCGGGCTATGGCTACACCTTC.

The chain combines TRBV30 with TRBJ2-1; 9 bases are a match to TRBD2. Germline V gene sequence: CDR1 GTSNPN, CDR2 SVGIG (reference sequence). Trimming took 2 bases from V and 7 from J; bases not matched to a gene: 6. The CDR3 consists of 14 residues. Here the CDR3 reads CAWSIGTSLNEQFF. The CDR3 region has the DNA TGTGCCTGGAGTATCGGGACTAGCCTTAATGAGCAGTTCTTC.

This chain uses TRBV6-9 with TRBJ1-5; tentative D call: TRBD1 (6 bases). This CDR3 spans 15 amino acids. Deletions cut 5 bases from V and 0 bases from J, with 11 bases between. Per germline, CDR1 MNHGY and CDR2 SVAAGI. The DNA of the CDR3 is TGTGCCAGCAGTCTCAGGGGAGATAGCAATCAGCCCCAGCATTTT. This encodes CASSLRGDSNQPQHF.

The J gene is TRBJ2-4, the V gene TRBV9; no firm D call. CDR3 length: 15 residues. The ends were cut back, 0 bases at V and 0 bases at J, with 7 bases in the middle. CDR1 SGDLS and CDR2 YYNGEE come from the germline V gene. The CDR3 bases are TGTGCCAGCAGCGTAGGTGCGCTAGCCAAAAACATTCAGTACTTC. Translated, it gives CASSVGALAKNIQYF. The full variable domain, with the rest looked up from reference TRBV9 and TRBJ2-4, is DSGVTQTPKHLITATGQRVTLRCSPRSGDLSVYWYQQSLDQGLQFLIQYYNGEERAKGNILERFSAQQFPDLHSELNLSSLELGDSALYFCASSVGALAKNIQYFGAGTRLSVL.

The gene calls are TRBV5-1 and TRBJ2-1; possibly TRBD1 or TRBD2 for D (5 bases each). Trimming removed 2 bases from V and 8 bases from J, with 8 bases in between. Per germline, CDR1 SGHRS and CDR2 YFSETQ. The CDR3 extends over 12 amino acids. The CDR3 nucleotides read TGCGCCAGCAGCTTCCTGGGGGATGAGCAGTTCTTC. Translated: CASSFLGDEQFF.